The 15 T cell receptor beta chains presented below share a single source sample, sequenced in a study of T cell responses to AZD1222 COVID-19 vaccine. Here immunoSEQ multiplex PCR was the method, and the copy in TCRdb shows in-frame clones only, minus some. The table has 100,000 to 120,000 clones, around 90% seen once; the top ten hold roughly 2.5%. Here the sequenced sample was peripheral blood, taken 28 days after the second AZD1222 dose. The receptors here all came from an adult who received the AZD1222 COVID-19 vaccine.

V is TRBV18 and J is TRBJ1-5; 8 bases fit TRBD1. V trimming: 0 bases; J trimming: 6 bases; junction bases outside the gene matches: 10. CDR1 KGHSH and CDR2 LQKENI come from the germline V gene. The CDR3 sequence is 17 residues long. The DNA of the CDR3 is TGTGCCAGCTCACCACCGTCCGGACAGGGAGTCGGTCAGCCCCAGCATTTT. Protein product: CASSPPSGQGVGQPQHF. Full variable domain (outside the CDR3, taken from reference TRBV18 and TRBJ1-5): NAGVMQNPRHLVRRRGQEARLRCSPMKGHSHVYWYRQLPEEGLKFMVYLQKENIIDESGMPKERFSAEFPKEGPSILRIQQVVRGDSAAYFCASSPPSGQGVGQPQHFGDGTRLSIL.

This sequence joins TRBV6-5 and TRBJ2-5, with 7 bases aligning to TRBD1. CDR1 is MNHEY and CDR2 is SVGAGI in the germline V gene. There are 16 residues in the CDR3. J was trimmed by 1 base and V by 2 bases; bases with no gene match: 7. Here the CDR3 DNA reads TGTGCCAGCAGTTACCGGACAGGATCGGTCCAAGAGACCCAGTACTTC. Translating it yields CASSYRTGSVQETQYF.

The chain has TRBV12-3 or TRBV12-4 and TRBJ2-7; D call uncertain. The V gene lost 5 bases and the J gene lost 7 bases, with 12 bases spanning the gap. The CDR3 extends over 12 amino acids. CDR3 region: CASSSLGREQYF. Here the CDR3 DNA reads TGTGCCAGCAGTAGTTTAGGTAGAGAGCAGTACTTC.

This clone showed up just once. CDR3 region: CASSRTGGRFVYEQYF. In DNA, the CDR3 is TGTGCCAGTAGTAGGACAGGGGGCAGGTTCGTATACGAGCAGTACTTC. The rearrangement joins TRBV19 to TRBJ2-7; 11 nucleotides match TRBD1. V shed 4 bases, J shed 4 bases, and the junction held 9 bases outside the gene matches. The CDR3 is made up of 16 amino acids. The V gene's germline CDR1 is LNHDA and CDR2 SQIVND (reference sequence).

The chain recombines TRBV6-5 with TRBJ1-2, with TRBD1 matching 9 bases. The J segment lost 8 bases and the V segment lost 7 bases, leaving 8 bases of the junction unmatched. Germline V gives CDR1 MNHEY, CDR2 SVGAGI. This CDR3 has 13 residues. The CDR3: CASNLQGAKGYTF. Here the CDR3 DNA reads TGTGCCAGCAACTTACAGGGGGCAAAGGGCTACACCTTC.

The genes are TRBV6-1 and TRBJ2-7; weak D call: TRBD2 (6 bases). CDR1 is MNHNS and CDR2 is SASEGT in the germline V gene. The V gene lost 2 bases and the J gene lost 7 bases, with 18 bases spanning the gap. The CDR3 loop spans 15 amino acids. Here the CDR3 DNA reads TGTGCCAGCAGTGAATTGACTAGAACTACTCAGGAGCAGTACTTC. This translates into CASSELTRTTQEQYF.

The chain joins TRBV19 to TRBJ2-7, with TRBD2 identical over 11 bases. Germline CDR1 LNHDA, CDR2 SQIVND (reference sequence). The CDR3 runs to 14 residues. The V and J ends lost 6 bases and 2 bases, in that order; junction bases with no gene match: 3. As DNA, the CDR3 is TGTGCCAGTAGAACTAGCGGGGGAGCCTACGAGCAGTACTTC. Translating it yields CASRTSGGAYEQYF. Full variable domain (outside the CDR3, taken from reference TRBV19 and TRBJ2-7): DGGITQSPKYLFRKEGQNVTLSCEQNLNHDAMYWYRQDPGQGLRLIYYSQIVNDFQKGDIAEGYSVSREKKESFPLTVTSAQKNPTAFYLCASRTSGGAYEQYFGPGTRLTVT.

The chain combines TRBV6-5 with TRBJ2-1, with TRBD2 matching over 9 bases. The junction had 5 bases not matched to a gene; V was cut back by 7 bases and J by 4 bases. Germline CDR1 MNHEY, CDR2 SVGAGI. This CDR3 contains 14 residues. CDR3 amino acids: CASKSGGSYNEQFF. In nucleotides, the CDR3 is TGTGCCAGCAAAAGCGGGGGGTCATACAATGAGCAGTTCTTC.

The J gene is TRBJ2-2, the V gene TRBV9, with TRBD1 matching over 7 bases. The V gene's germline CDR1 is SGDLS and CDR2 YYNGEE. This CDR3 contains 15 residues. J gave up 4 bases and V 3 bases, and 6 bases lay outside the gene matches. The CDR3 nucleotides read TGTGCCAGCAGCGAGGAGACAGGGTTCACCGGGGAGCTGTTTTTT. This encodes CASSEETGFTGELFF.

V usage is TRBV7-9 and J usage is TRBJ2-1; 7 bases match TRBD1. This CDR3 comprises 13 residues. Germline trimming cut 8 bases from V and 6 bases from J; bases unmatched to any gene: 7. Germline V gene data show CDR1 as SEHNR and CDR2 as FQNEAQ (reference sequence). The CDR3 coding sequence is TGTGCCAGCCGGGGACAGACGGGCAATGAGCAGTTCTTC. This codes for CASRGQTGNEQFF.

CDR3 sequence reads: CASSSGQGLNSPLHF. CDR3 DNA: TGTGCCAGCAGCTCAGGACAGGGTCTTAATTCACCCCTCCACTTT. The V call is TRBV7-9, the J call TRBJ1-6; the match to TRBD1 covers 8 bases. The CDR3 consists of 15 residues. V was clipped by 4 bases and J by 6 bases; unmatched bases: 5. The germline gives CDR1 SEHNR, CDR2 FQNEAQ (reference sequence).

The chain combines TRBV6-5 with TRBJ1-1, with D unresolved. The V gene lost 6 bases and the J gene lost 1 base, with 9 bases spanning the gap. CDR3 size: 13 residues. Germline CDR1 MNHEY, CDR2 SVGAGI. In DNA, the CDR3 is TGTGCCAGCAGCGGTACGCCGAACACTGAAGCTTTCTTT. This codes for CASSGTPNTEAFF.

The chain joins TRBV19 to TRBJ2-5; 7 bases match TRBD1. Germline trimming cut 10 bases from V and 2 bases from J; bases unmatched to any gene: 10. The CDR3 contains 14 residues. Germline assignment: CDR1 LNHDA and CDR2 SQIVND (reference sequence). The CDR3 here is CATAGTDGQETQYF. The CDR3 DNA is TGTGCCACAGCCGGGACAGACGGACAAGAGACCCAGTACTTC.

In the case of this clone: The identical CDR3 is also encoded by other nucleotide sequences in the sample. The J gene is TRBJ1-5, the V gene TRBV7-2; D gene uncertain. CDR1 SGHTA and CDR2 FQGNSA come from the germline V gene. CDR3 length equals 13 residues. Trimming took 2 bases from V and 2 from J, leaving 4 bases between them. The DNA of the CDR3 is TGTGCCAGCAGCTTACGGGGCAATCAGCCCCAGCATTTT. Translation gives CASSLRGNQPQHF.

The genes are TRBV11-3 and TRBJ2-1; D might be TRBD1 or TRBD2, each matching 5 bases. CDR1 and CDR2 from the germline V gene are SGHNT and YENEEA. Trimming cost V 1 base and J 2 bases, with 9 bases left between them. CDR3 length: 15 amino acids. CDR3 residues: CASSLGDGAYNEQFF. The CDR3 nucleotides are TGTGCCAGCAGCTTAGGGGACGGAGCCTACAATGAGCAGTTCTTC.